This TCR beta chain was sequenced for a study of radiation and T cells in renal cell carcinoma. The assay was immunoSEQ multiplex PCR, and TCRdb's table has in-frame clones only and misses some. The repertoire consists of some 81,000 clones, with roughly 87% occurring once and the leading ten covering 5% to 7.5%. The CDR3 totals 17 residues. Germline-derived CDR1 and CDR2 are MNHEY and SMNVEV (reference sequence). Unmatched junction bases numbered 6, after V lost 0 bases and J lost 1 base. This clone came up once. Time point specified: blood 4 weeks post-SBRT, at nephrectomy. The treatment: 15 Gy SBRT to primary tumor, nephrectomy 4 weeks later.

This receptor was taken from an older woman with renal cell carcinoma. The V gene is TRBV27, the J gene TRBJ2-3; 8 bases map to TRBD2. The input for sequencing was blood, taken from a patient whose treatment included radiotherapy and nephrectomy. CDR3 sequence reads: CASSLSQRGPRTDTQYF. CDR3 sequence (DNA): TGTGCCAGCAGTTTATCCCAGCGGGGGCCACGCACAGATACGCAGTATTTT.